The source of this TCR beta chain is a study of cytomegalovirus exposure and HLA in healthy donors. Whole-study findings and limits: TCR association rates varied by HLA locus in a later analysis, with DRB1 highest and HLA-C lowest.

PCR involved 60 Vbeta and 13 Jbeta primers. Only in-frame clones appear in the TCRdb table, and some are missing; sequencing was by immunoSEQ multiplex PCR. The table has around 160,000 clones, 80% to 90% seen once. Germline V CDR1 and CDR2: SQVTM, ANQGSEA. The V and J ends lost 2 bases and 4 bases respectively, with 8 bases between them. The CDR3 runs to 12 residues. Remarks on this clone: The antigen is undetermined.

Sequencing was done on a sample of PBMCs. The sequence derives from a man aged 18 to 35 in good health and CMV-seropositive. The rearrangement links TRBV29-1 to TRBJ1-2; D not certain. CDR3 residues: CSVEKGGYGYTF. The CDR3 DNA sequence: TGCAGCGTTGAAAAGGGAGGCTATGGCTACACCTTC.